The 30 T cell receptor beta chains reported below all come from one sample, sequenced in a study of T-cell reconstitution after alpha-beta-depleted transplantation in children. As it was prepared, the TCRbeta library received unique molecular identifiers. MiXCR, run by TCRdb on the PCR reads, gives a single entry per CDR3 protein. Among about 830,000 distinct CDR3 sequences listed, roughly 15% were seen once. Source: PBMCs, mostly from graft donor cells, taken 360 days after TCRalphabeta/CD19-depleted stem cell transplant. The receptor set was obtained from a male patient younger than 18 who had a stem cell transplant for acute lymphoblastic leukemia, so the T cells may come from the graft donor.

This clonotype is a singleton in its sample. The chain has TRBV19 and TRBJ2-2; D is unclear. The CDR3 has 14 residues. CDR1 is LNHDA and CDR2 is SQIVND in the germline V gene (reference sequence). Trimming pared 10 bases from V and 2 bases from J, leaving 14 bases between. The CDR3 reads CAIARTGNTGELFF. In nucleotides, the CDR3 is TGTGCCATTGCACGGACGGGTAACACCGGGGAGCTGTTTTTT. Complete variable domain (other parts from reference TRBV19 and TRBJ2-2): DGGITQSPKYLFRKEGQNVTLSCEQNLNHDAMYWYRQDPGQGLRLIYYSQIVNDFQKGDIAEGYSVSREKKESFPLTVTSAQKNPTAFYLCAIARTGNTGELFFGEGSRLTVL.

The CDR3 sequence: CSARGLVDHSTDTQYF. In nucleotides, the CDR3 is TGCAGTGCTAGGGGACTAGTCGACCATAGCACAGATACGCAGTATTTT. V usage is TRBV20-1 and J usage is TRBJ2-3; TRBD2 agrees at 8 bases. This CDR3 is 16 amino acids long. Germline V CDR1 and CDR2: DFQATT, SNEGSKA (reference sequence). J was trimmed by 0 bases and V by 3 bases; bases with no gene match: 8.

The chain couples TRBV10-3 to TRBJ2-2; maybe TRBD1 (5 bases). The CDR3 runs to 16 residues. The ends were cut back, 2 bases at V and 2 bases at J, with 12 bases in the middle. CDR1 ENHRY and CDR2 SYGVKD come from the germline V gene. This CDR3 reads CAISERMTVNTGELFF. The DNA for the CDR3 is TGTGCCATCAGTGAGCGGATGACAGTCAACACCGGGGAGCTGTTTTTT.

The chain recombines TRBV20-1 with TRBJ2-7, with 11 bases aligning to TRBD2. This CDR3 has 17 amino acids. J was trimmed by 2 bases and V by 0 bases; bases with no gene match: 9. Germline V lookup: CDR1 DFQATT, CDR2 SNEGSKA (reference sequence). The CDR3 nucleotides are TGCAGTGCTAGAGATGGGGCCCTACTAGCGGGAGCCTACGAGCAGTACTTC. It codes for CSARDGALLAGAYEQYF.

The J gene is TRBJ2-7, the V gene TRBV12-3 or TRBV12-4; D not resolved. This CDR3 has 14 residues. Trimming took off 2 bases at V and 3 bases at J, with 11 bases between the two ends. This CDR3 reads CASSLKRTIYEQYF. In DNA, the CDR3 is TGTGCCAGCAGTTTAAAACGGACGATCTACGAGCAGTACTTC.

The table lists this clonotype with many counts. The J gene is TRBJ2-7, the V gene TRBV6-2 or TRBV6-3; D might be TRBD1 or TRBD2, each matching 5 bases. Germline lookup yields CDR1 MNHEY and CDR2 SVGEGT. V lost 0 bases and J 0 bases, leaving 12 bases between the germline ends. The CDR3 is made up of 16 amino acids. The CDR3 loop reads CASSYSGAGSSYEQYF. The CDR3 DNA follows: TGTGCCAGCAGTTACTCCGGGGCCGGAAGCTCCTACGAGCAGTACTTC.

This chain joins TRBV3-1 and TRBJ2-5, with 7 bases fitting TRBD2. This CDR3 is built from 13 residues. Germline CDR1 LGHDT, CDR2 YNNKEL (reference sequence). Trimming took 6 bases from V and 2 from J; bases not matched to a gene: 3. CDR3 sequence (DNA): TGTGCCAGCAGGCTAGCGGTGCAAGAGACCCAGTACTTC. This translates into CASRLAVQETQYF.

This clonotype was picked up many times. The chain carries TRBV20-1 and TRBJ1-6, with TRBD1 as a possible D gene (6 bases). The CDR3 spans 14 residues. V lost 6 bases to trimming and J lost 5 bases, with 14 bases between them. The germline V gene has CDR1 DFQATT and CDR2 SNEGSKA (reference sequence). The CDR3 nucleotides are TGCAGTGCCATCCAACAGGGAAATAATTCACCCCTCCACTTT. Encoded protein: CSAIQQGNNSPLHF.

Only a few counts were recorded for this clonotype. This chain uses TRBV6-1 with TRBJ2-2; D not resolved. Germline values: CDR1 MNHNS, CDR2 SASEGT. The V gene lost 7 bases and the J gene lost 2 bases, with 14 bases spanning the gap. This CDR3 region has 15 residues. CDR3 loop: CASTTSTLNTGELFF. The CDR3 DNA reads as TGTGCCAGCACCACCTCGACTTTAAACACCGGGGAGCTGTTTTTT.

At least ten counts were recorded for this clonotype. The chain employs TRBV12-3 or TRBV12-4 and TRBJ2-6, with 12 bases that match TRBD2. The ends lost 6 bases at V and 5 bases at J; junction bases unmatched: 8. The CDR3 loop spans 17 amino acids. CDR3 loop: CASRSLAGGPWANVLTF. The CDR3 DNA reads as TGTGCCAGCAGATCCCTAGCGGGGGGGCCCTGGGCCAACGTCCTGACTTTC.

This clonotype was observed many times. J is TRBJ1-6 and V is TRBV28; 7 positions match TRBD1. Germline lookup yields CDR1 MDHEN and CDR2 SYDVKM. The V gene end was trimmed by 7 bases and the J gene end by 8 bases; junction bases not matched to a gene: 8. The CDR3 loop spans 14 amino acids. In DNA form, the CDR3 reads TGTGCCAGCACCCCGGACAGGCATTATTCACCCCTCCACTTT. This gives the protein CASTPDRHYSPLHF.

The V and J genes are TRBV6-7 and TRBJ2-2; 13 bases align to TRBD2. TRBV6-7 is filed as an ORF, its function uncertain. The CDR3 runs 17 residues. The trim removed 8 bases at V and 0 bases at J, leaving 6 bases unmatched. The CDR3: CASGEGLAGTNTGELFF. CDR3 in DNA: TGTGCCAGCGGAGAGGGACTAGCGGGAACGAACACCGGGGAGCTGTTTTTT.

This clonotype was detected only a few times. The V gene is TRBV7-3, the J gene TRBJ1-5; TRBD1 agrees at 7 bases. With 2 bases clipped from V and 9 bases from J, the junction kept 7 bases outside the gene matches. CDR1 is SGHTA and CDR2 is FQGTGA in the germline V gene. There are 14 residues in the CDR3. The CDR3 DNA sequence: TGTGCCAGCAGCTTATTAGACAGGGAGGGGCCCCAGCATTTT. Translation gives CASSLLDREGPQHF.

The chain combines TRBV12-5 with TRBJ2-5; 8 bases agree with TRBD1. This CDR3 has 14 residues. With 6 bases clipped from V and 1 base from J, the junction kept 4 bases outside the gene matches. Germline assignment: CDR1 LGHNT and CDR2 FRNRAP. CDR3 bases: TGTGCTAGTGGCCCTGGGACAGGCCAAGAGACCCAGTACTTC. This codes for CASGPGTGQETQYF.

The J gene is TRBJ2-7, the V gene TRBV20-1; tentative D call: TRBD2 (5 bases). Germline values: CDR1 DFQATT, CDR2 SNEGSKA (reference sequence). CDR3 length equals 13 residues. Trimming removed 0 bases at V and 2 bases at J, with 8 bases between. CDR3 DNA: TGCAGTGCTAGAGATCTCGGGGCCTACGAGCAGTACTTC. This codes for CSARDLGAYEQYF.

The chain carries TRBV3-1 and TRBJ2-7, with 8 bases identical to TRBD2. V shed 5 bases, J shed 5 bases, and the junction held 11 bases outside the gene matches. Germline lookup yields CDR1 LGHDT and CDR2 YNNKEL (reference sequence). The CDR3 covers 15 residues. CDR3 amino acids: CASSSPSGSYNEQYF. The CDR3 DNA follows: TGTGCCAGCAGCTCACCCAGCGGGAGTTACAACGAGCAGTACTTC.

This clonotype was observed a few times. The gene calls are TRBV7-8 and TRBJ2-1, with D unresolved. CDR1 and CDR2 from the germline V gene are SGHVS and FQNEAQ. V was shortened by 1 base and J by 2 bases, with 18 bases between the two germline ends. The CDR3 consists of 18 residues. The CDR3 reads CASSLGAGTPATYNEQFF. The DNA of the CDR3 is TGTGCCAGCAGCTTAGGAGCCGGAACCCCAGCTACCTACAATGAGCAGTTCTTC.

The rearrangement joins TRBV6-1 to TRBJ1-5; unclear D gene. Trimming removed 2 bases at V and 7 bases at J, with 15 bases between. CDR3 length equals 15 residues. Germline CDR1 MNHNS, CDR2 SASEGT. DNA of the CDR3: TGTGCCAGCAGTGAATACTTGTGGGAATTACAGCCCCAGCATTTT. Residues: CASSEYLWELQPQHF.

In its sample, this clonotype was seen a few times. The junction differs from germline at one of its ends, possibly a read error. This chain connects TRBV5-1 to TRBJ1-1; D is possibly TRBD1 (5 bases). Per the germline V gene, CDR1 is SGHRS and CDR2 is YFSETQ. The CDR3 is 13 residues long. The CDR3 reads CASRFREGNEAFF. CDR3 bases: TGCGCCAGCCGCTTTCGTGAGGGGAATGAAGCTTTCTTT.

The CDR3 loop reads CSARRREGSYEQYF. In DNA, the CDR3 is TGCAGTGCTAGGAGACGGGAGGGCTCCTACGAGCAGTACTTC. V is TRBV20-1 and J is TRBJ2-7; 8 bases are shared with TRBD2. V shed 3 bases and J 0 bases; nucleotides not matched to a gene: 4. Germline CDR1 DFQATT, CDR2 SNEGSKA (reference sequence). This CDR3 has 14 amino acids.

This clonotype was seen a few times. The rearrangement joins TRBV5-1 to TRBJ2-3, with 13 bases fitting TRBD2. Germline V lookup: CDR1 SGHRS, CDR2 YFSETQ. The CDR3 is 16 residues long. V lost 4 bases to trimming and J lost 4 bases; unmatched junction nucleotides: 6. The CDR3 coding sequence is TGCGCCAGCAGCCCACCCGGGACTAGCGGGGCAGATACGCAGTATTTT. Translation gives CASSPPGTSGADTQYF.

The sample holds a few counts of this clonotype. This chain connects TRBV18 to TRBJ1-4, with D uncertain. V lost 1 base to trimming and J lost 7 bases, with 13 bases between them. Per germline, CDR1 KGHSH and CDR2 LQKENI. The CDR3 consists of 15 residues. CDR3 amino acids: CASSPRKEAFEKLFF. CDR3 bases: TGTGCCAGCTCACCACGAAAGGAGGCGTTTGAAAAACTGTTTTTT.

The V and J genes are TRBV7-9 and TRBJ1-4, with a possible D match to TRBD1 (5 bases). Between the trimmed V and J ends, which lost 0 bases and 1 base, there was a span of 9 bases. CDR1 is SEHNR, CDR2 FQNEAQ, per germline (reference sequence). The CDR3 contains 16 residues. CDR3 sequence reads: CASSLAQGLTNEKLFF. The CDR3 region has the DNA TGTGCCAGCAGCTTAGCGCAGGGACTAACTAATGAAAAACTGTTTTTT.

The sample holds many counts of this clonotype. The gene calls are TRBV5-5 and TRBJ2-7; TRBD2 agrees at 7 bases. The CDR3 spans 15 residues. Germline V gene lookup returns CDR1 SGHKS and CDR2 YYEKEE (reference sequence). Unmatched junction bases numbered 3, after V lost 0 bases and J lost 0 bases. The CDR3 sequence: CASSLEPGGSYEQYF. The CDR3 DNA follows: TGTGCCAGCAGCTTGGAGCCGGGGGGCTCCTACGAGCAGTACTTC.

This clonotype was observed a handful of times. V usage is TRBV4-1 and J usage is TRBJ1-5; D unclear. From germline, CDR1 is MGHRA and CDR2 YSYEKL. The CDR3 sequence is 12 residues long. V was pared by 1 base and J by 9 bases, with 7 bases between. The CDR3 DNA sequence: TGCGCCAGCAGCCAAGGCCTAGGGCCCCAGCATTTT. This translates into CASSQGLGPQHF.

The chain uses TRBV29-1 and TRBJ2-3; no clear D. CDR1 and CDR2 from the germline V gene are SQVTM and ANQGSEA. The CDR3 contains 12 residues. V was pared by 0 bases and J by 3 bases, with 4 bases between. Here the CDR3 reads CSVEEETDTQYF. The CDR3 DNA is TGCAGCGTTGAAGAGGAAACAGATACGCAGTATTTT.

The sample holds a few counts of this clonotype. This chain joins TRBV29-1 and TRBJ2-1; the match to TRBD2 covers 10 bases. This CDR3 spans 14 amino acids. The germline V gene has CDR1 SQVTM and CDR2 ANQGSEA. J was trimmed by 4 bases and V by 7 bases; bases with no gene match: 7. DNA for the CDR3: TGCAGCGGAGACGGGACTAGCGAGTACAATGAGCAGTTCTTC. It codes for CSGDGTSEYNEQFF.

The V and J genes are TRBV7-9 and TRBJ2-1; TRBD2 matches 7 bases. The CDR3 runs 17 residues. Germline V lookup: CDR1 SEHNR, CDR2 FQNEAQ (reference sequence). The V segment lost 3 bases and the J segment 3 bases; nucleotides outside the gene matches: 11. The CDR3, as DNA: TGTGCCAGCAGCTTTGGGGGGGTCGCCACGGGCTACAATGAGCAGTTCTTC. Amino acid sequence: CASSFGGVATGYNEQFF.

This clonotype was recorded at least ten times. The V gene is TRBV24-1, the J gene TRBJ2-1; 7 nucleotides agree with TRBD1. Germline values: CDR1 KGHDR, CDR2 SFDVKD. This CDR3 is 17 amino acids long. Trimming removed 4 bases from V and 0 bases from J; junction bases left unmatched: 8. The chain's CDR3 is CATSDRTGANSYNEQFF. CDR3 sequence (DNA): TGTGCCACCAGTGACCGAACAGGGGCCAACTCCTACAATGAGCAGTTCTTC.

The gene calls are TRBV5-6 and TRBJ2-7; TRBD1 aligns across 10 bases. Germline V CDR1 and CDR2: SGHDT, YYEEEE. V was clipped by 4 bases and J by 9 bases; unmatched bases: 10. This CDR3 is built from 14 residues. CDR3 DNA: TGTGCCAGCAGCGGCTGGGACAGGGGAGAGGTGCAGTACTTC. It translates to CASSGWDRGEVQYF. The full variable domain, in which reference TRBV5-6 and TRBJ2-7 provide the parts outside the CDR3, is DAGVTQSPTHLIKTRGQQVTLRCSPKSGHDTVSWYQQALGQGPQFIFQYYEEEERQRGNFPDRFSGHQFPNYSSELNVNALLLGDSALYLCASSGWDRGEVQYFGPGTRLTVT.